This is a list of T cell receptor beta chains from one sample in a study of early T cells in non-severe SARS-CoV-2 infection. One entry per CDR3 protein results from TCRdb running MiXCR on the 5' RACE reads. The sample carries about 35,000 distinct CDR3 sequences, roughly 5.7% recorded once. What was sequenced was whole blood. Every receptor here comes from an adult who was a healthcare worker with PCR-confirmed SARS-CoV-2 infection or an uninfected control (not recorded which). CDR3s include the opening cysteine and the closing phenylalanine or tryptophan.

cdr3_aa	v_call	j_call
CASSPLTGQAREAFF	TRBV18	TRBJ1-1
CSARGVSSQKRDTQYF	TRBV20-1	TRBJ2-3
CASSLSTGQLAGYTF	TRBV27	TRBJ1-2
CASSSGGAVYGYTF	TRBV27	TRBJ1-2
CASSPGQINEQFF	TRBV7-2	TRBJ2-1
CASSWGLAGGRNEQFF	TRBV7-2	TRBJ2-1
CASSLGLAFYEQYF	TRBV7-2	TRBJ2-7
CASSPRQGWSTDTQYF	TRBV28	TRBJ2-3
CASSQRGQFHGYTF	TRBV3-1	TRBJ1-2
CASRQTVNNSPLHF	TRBV27	TRBJ1-6
CASTTQGSETQYF	TRBV12-3/TRBV12-4	TRBJ2-5
CASNQIRAIPYEQYF	TRBV7-9	TRBJ2-7
CSAPTSVSYNEQFF	TRBV20-1	TRBJ2-1
CASSRNTNRAQETQYF	TRBV7-6	TRBJ2-5